This T cell receptor beta chain emerged from a study of human CD4 T cells and Enterobacteriaceae. This table comes from immunoSEQ multiplex PCR, and its TCRdb copy is limited to in-frame clones, with some not included. The table records about 27,000 clones, approximately 81% of them present only once. V was pared by 5 bases and J by 2 bases, with 10 bases between. CDR3 size: 14 residues. Looked up from germline, CDR1 is MNHEY and CDR2 is SMNVEV (reference sequence). All CD4+ cells other than CD45RA+CCR7+CD95- naive cells were sorted as memory, over 98% pure. The genes are TRBV27 and TRBJ1-5; D remains ambiguous. This clonotype was sampled from a human donor in good health. The sequenced material came from memory CD4+ T cells from blood. DNA for the CDR3: TGTGCCAGCAGTCCACGGCCCGGCAATCAGCCCCAGCATTTT. Its protein is CASSPRPGNQPQHF.